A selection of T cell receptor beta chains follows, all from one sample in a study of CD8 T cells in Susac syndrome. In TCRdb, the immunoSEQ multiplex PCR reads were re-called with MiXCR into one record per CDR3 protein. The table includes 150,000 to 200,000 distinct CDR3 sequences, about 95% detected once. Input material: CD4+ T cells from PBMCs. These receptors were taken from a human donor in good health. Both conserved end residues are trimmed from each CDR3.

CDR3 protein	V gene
ASSFTQGTGYT	TRBV27
SASSSASVGNTIY	TRBV20-1
SVGEGYQPQH	TRBV29-1
ASSLLGGRTEAF	TRBV28
ASSYRSGPVY	TRBV6-5
ASQGASDTQY	TRBV6-5
SPSGTSSHEQY	TRBV20-1
ASRRGGTEAF	TRBV6-5
ASSSLAGARNEQF	TRBV27
SFSGATDTQY	TRBV29-1
ASSSLAGATDTQY	TRBV2
SVGRETQY	TRBV29-1
ASSLTGLVDEQF	TRBV19
ASSWGKSGYT	TRBV28
ASSTGTHTEAF	TRBV6-5
ASSDPGRQNYNEQF	TRBV5-4
SVRGPLSTDTQY	TRBV29-1
ASSLYPSGRADNIQY	TRBV14
SARQGSYEQF	TRBV20-1
SVRETGTGGETQY	TRBV29-1
SVVETGNTIY	TRBV29-1
ASSSSVMNTEAF	TRBV18
ASSPTGDNQPQH	TRBV3-1
SARSDGGARANEQF	TRBV20-1
ATSREWGTYSNQPQH	TRBV15
ASSQALAAPSYGYT	TRBV4-3
SARSPAGNYEQY	TRBV20-1
ASSISGRYEQY	TRBV5-1
ASSRDRVSYNEQF	TRBV27
ASSQYTDTQY	TRBV4-2
ASSLVRTGGGYT	TRBV12-3/TRBV12-4
ASSIAQTGGVTRLPQH	TRBV19
ASSQDSPGRQETQY	TRBV3-1
ASSPDRLAGDEQF	TRBV4-1
SVAGEWGNYGYT	TRBV29-1
SARYPSTDTQY	TRBV20-1
AWAGQSYNEQF	TRBV30
ATTGGSTDTQY	TRBV13
ASRPTGFGEQY	TRBV5-1
SATSGAETQY	TRBV20-1
ASSYDSYGYT	TRBV5-1
ASSQKDREDQPQH	TRBV12-3/TRBV12-4
ASRDPGQGLGYT	TRBV28
ASSQGVGGATQY	TRBV3-1
SGELETQY	TRBV29-1
SATGGGEETQY	TRBV20-1
SARVQGRSYEQY	TRBV20-1
AWSPSGRGRF	TRBV30
SAPTGTDYGYT	TRBV20-1
AWRVSYGYT	TRBV30
ASSYSGEQF	TRBV7-2
ASSQESGRAGNEQF	TRBV4-3